Listed here are 9 T cell receptor beta chains from one sample, sequenced in a study of beta chain features in type 1 diabetes (dated by TCRdb to the late 2010s). Library preparation employed the immunoSEQ multiplex PCR assay. The entire isolated RNA was reverse transcribed using the High Capacity cDNA Reverse Transcription Kit, and thus expressed TCRB transcripts were sequenced. TCRdb mirrors the immuneACCESS table, restricted to in-frame sequences. Some clones are absent from its copies; in checked studies, under half trace to an unresolved V gene, and the reason for the others is unknown. Here the sample has 350,000 to 450,000 clones; about 15% occur a single time. Of the sample, about 0.018% falls within the top ten clones. The sequenced sample consisted of naive CD4+ T cells from blood. The cell subset or site label on this specimen signifies: true naive CD4+ T cells. These receptors all stem from a woman aged 18-35 years in good health.

A few counts support this clone. The rearrangement joins TRBV28 to TRBJ2-1, with unresolved D. The CDR3 contains 16 residues. V dropped 6 bases and J dropped 0 bases, with 15 bases sitting between them. CDR1 and CDR2 from the germline V gene are MDHEN and SYDVKM. The CDR3 sequence is CASSAISLNSYNEQFF. The CDR3 region has the DNA TGTGCCAGCAGCGCTATCTCGTTGAACTCCTACAATGAGCAGTTCTTC.

The sample holds a few counts of this clone. The rearrangement links TRBV5-1 to TRBJ1-2; 11 positions match TRBD1. The CDR3 is made up of 14 amino acids. The V gene end was trimmed by 4 bases and the J gene end by 8 bases; junction bases not matched to a gene: 7. Germline assignment: CDR1 SGHRS and CDR2 YFSETQ. The CDR3 sequence is CASSAGQGARGYTF. CDR3 DNA: TGCGCCAGCAGCGCCGGACAGGGGGCGCGAGGCTACACCTTC.

The J gene is TRBJ2-5, the V gene TRBV4-2, with 11 bases identical to TRBD2. The CDR3 sequence is 16 residues long. With V trimmed by 2 bases and J by 4 bases, 6 bases remained unmatched. Germline lookup yields CDR1 LGHNA and CDR2 YNFKEQ. CDR3 loop: CASSQPLAGVGETQYF. CDR3 DNA: TGTGCCAGCAGCCAACCACTAGCGGGAGTGGGAGAGACCCAGTACTTC.

This clone was observed a few times. The chain carries TRBV7-9 and TRBJ2-1; D possibly corresponds to TRBD2 (7 bases). Germline V gene sequence: CDR1 SEHNR, CDR2 FQNEAQ (reference sequence). There are 13 residues in the CDR3. Trimming took off 11 bases at V and 2 bases at J, with 13 bases between the two ends. CDR3 in DNA: TGTGCCGGGGGCGGGAGCCCCTACAATGAGCAGTTCTTC. It codes for CAGGGSPYNEQFF.

This chain links TRBV28 with TRBJ2-7; D not resolved. The CDR3 runs 14 residues. The ends were cut back, 2 bases at V and 2 bases at J, with 10 bases in the middle. Germline V gene lookup returns CDR1 MDHEN and CDR2 SYDVKM. The CDR3 here is CASSLGQKPYEQYF. The CDR3 DNA is TGTGCCAGCAGTTTAGGGCAGAAACCCTACGAGCAGTACTTC.

This clone was counted only a few times. The CDR3 region is CTSTASGANEQFF. The DNA of the CDR3 is TGCACCAGCACGGCTAGCGGGGCGAATGAGCAGTTCTTC. The V and J genes are TRBV1 and TRBJ2-1; the table's D call TRBD2 went unverified against the DNA. TRBV1 represents a pseudogene. The length of the CDR3 is 13 residues.

CDR3 in DNA: TGCGCCAGCAGCTTGGAGGGACAGACTAAAGCTTTCTTT. This translates into CASSLEGQTKAFF. The chain is built from TRBV5-1 and TRBJ1-1, with 7 bases fitting TRBD1. Germline assignment: CDR1 SGHRS and CDR2 YFSETQ. The CDR3 is 13 residues long. V was pared by 0 bases and J by 9 bases, with 5 bases of the junction left unmatched.

This chain uses TRBV28 with TRBJ2-1; 9 bases are shared with TRBD1. V dropped 6 bases and J dropped 6; count of bases not matched to a gene: 9. This CDR3 has 15 amino acids. Looked up from germline, CDR1 is MDHEN and CDR2 is SYDVKM. The chain's CDR3 is CASRRPGQGSNEQFF. As DNA, the CDR3 is TGTGCCAGCAGAAGACCGGGACAGGGCTCCAATGAGCAGTTCTTC.

This clone was counted only a few times. This chain uses TRBV18 with TRBJ2-7; 7 bases fit TRBD2. Losses at the gene ends were 4 bases for V and 3 bases for J; bases not matched to a gene: 3. The CDR3 runs to 13 residues. Per germline, CDR1 KGHSH and CDR2 LQKENI. The CDR3 reads CASSQGGNYEQYF. The CDR3 nucleotides are TGTGCCAGCTCACAGGGAGGGAACTACGAGCAGTACTTC.